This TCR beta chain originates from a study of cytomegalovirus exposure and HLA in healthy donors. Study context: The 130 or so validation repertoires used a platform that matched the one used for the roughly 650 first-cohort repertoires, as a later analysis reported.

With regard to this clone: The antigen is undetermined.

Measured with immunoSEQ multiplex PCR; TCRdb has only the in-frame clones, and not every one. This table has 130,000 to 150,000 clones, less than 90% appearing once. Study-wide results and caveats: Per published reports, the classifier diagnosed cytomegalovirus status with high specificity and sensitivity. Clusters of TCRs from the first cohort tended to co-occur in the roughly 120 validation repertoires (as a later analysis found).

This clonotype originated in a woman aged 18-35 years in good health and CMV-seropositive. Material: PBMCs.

The CDR3 spells CASSKVTSGRAEQYF. CDR3 nucleotide sequence: TGTGCCAGCAGCAAAGTGACTAGCGGGCGGGCGGAGCAGTACTTC. The J gene is TRBJ2-7, the V gene TRBV21-1; the table calls TRBD2, which could not be checked here. TRBV21-1 is a pseudogene. The CDR3 length is 15 residues.